The sample holds many counts of the clone carrying this T cell receptor (beta chain). The sample belongs to a study of T cells in Graves' hyperthyroidism and ophthalmopathy. Germline values: CDR1 SGHAT, CDR2 FQDESV (reference sequence). V was cut by 1 base and J by 6 bases, with 7 bases left in between. This CDR3 is built from 13 residues. From RNA transcripts, TCR beta CDR3 regions were amplified. HTBI primers drove first-round RT-PCR of the TCR CDR3. TCRdb passed the multiplex PCR reads through MiXCR, listing each CDR3 protein once. This sample carries around 300,000 distinct CDR3 sequences, 20% to 30% of them seen once, and the ten largest clones take more than 25%. Diagnosis of hyperthyroidism was new in patients aged 18 to 65, and its duration was under 2 months. Blood was drawn at first hyperthyroidism diagnosis, before any ophthalmopathy symptoms.

The specimen sequenced was blood. This clonotype was obtained from a man between 35 and 55 years old with Graves' hyperthyroidism that later progressed to Graves' ophthalmopathy. The V and J genes are TRBV11-1 and TRBJ1-5; D may be TRBD1 (5 bases). Here the CDR3 reads CASSLDRGQPQHF. The CDR3 DNA sequence: TGTGCCAGCAGCTTAGATAGGGGTCAGCCCCAGCATTTT.